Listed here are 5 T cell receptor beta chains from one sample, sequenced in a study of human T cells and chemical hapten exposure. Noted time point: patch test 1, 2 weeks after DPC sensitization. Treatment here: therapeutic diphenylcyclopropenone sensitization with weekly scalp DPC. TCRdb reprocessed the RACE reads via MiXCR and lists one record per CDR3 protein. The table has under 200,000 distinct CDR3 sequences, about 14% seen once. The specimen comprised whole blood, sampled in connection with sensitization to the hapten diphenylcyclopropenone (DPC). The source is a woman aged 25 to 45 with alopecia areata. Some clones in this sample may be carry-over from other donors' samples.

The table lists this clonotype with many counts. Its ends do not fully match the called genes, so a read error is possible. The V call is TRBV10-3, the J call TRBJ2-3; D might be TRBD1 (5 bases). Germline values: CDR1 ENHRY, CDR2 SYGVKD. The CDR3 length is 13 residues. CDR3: CAIMGQGGNWRHF. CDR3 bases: TGTGCCATCATGGGGCAGGGCGGTAATTGGCGGCATTTT.

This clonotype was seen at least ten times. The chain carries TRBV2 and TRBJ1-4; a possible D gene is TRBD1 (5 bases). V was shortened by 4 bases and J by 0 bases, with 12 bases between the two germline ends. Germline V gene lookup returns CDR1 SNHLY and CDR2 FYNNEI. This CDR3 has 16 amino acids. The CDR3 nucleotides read TGTGCCAGCAGTGGAACCTTGACAGCAACTAATGAAAAACTGTTTTTT. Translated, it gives CASSGTLTATNEKLFF.

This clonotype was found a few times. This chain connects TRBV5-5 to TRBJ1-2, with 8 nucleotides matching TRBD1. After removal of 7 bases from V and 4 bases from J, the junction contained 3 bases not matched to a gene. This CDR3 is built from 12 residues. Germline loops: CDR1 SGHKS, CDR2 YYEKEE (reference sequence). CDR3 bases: TGTGCCAGCGGAACAGGGGGCTATGGCTACACCTTC. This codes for CASGTGGYGYTF. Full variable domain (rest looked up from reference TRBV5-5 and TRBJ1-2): DAGVTQSPTHLIKTRGQQVTLRCSPISGHKSVSWYQQVLGQGPQFIFQYYEKEERGRGNFPDRFSARQFPNYSSELNVNALLLGDSALYLCASGTGGYGYTFGSGTRLTVV.

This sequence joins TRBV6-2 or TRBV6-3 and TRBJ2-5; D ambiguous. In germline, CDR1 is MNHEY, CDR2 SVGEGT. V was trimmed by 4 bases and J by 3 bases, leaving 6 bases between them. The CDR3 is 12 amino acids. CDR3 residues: CASSFPEETQYF. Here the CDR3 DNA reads TGTGCCAGCAGTTTCCCTGAAGAGACCCAGTACTTC.

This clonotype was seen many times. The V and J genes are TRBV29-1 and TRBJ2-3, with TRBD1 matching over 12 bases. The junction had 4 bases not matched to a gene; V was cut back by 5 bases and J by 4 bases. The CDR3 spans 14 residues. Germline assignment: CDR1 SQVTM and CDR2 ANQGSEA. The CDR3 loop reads CSVRDRGPADTQYF. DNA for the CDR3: TGCAGCGTTAGGGACAGGGGGCCGGCAGATACGCAGTATTTT.